This TCR beta chain came from a study of vaccination effects on CD4 cells after COVID-19. CD4+ T cell isolation took place after nine to eleven days of culture. The vaccine recipients had no prior SARS-CoV-2 infection, with negative nucleocapsid antibodies. A remark on this clone: What it binds is not known.

Germline loops: CDR1 MNHEY, CDR2 SVGAGI. The V and J ends lost 2 bases and 7 bases, in that order; junction bases with no gene match: 7. CDR3 length equals 15 residues. Repertoires were generated with immunoSEQ multiplex PCR, while TCRdb's copy carries only in-frame clones and drops some. This sample has roughly 48,000 clones, with 67% found just once. The chain recombines TRBV6-5 with TRBJ2-2; 7 bases are a match to TRBD1. Here the sequenced sample was CD4+ T cells from PBMCs cultured without peptide, taken before COVID-19 vaccination. The TCR comes from a human donor who received a COVID-19 vaccine. The CDR3 DNA reads TGTGCCAGCAGTTACCCGGACAGGCGAAACGGGGAGCTGTTTTTT. Translation gives CASSYPDRRNGELFF.